This T cell receptor (beta chain) was documented in a study of blood T cell repertoires in COVID-19. Germline assignment: CDR1 LNHNV and CDR2 YYDKDF (reference sequence). Trimming took 3 bases from V and 1 from J, leaving 15 bases between them. This CDR3 has 16 residues. Measured with immunoSEQ multiplex PCR; TCRdb has only the in-frame clones, and not every one. The sample lists 160,000 or so clones; 80% were seen once. This receptor was taken from a woman aged 55 to 70 who had recovered from COVID-19. Input material: PBMCs or T cells enriched from blood (not recorded which). The chain couples TRBV15 to TRBJ1-1; D might be TRBD1 (5 bases). CDR3 residues: CATSSIRGGPNTEAFF. CDR3 DNA: TGTGCCACCAGCAGCATTCGCGGGGGACCGAACACTGAAGCTTTCTTT.